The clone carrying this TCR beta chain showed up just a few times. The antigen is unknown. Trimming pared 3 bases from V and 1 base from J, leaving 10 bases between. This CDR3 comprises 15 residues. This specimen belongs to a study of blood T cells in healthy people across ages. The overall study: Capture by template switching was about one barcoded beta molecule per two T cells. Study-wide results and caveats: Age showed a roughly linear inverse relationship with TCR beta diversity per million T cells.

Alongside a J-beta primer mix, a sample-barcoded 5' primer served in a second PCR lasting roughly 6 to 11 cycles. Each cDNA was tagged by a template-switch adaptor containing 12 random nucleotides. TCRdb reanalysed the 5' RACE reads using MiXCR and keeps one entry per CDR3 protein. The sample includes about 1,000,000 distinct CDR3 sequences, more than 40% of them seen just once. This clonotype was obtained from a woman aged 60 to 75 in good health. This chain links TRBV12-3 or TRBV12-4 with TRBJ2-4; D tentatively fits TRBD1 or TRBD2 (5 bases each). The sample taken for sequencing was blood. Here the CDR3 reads CASSFGGTAKNIQYF. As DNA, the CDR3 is TGTGCCAGCAGTTTTGGGGGAACGGCCAAAAACATTCAGTACTTC.